A selection of T cell receptor beta chains follows, all from one sample in a study of STAT5B mutations in CD4+ large granular lymphocyte leukemia. Method: immunoSEQ multiplex PCR; TCRdb's copy keeps in-frame clones and lacks some. The table lists about 45,000 clones, 80% to 90% of them singletons. Sequences were obtained from CD4+ T cells from blood buffy coats. These receptors all stem from a human donor in good health. The conserved cysteine and the conserved F or W are not part of the CDR3 here. Where a row states a size, it is once, few, many or the class of an expanded clone; other rows omit it.

-	TRBJ2-2	TRBV30	AWTQRGGNTGELF
-	TRBJ2-2	TRBV30	AWRGQGLGELF
-	TRBJ2-7	TRBV5-1	ASSLGAGGVYEQY
-	TRBJ1-1	TRBV6-4	ASSEDEGSEAF
-	TRBJ2-5	TRBV5-1	ASSLVTSEQETQY
once	TRBJ1-5	TRBV28	ATRQGSNQPQH
-	TRBJ2-5	TRBV6-4	ASSESKGLAVLETQY
-	TRBJ2-7	TRBV2	ASSGRPTGVYEQY
-	TRBJ2-3	TRBV10-3	AISDRTSGRPSTDTQY
-	TRBJ2-2	TRBV9	ASSGLGGVDGELF
once	TRBJ1-3	TRBV10-2	ASSENSSGNTIY
-	TRBJ2-3	TRBV4-1	ASTSTSGSTDTQY
-	TRBJ2-1	TRBV15	ATSRPTSGRALNEQF
-	TRBJ2-1	TRBV2	ASSEALGLALDEQF
-	TRBJ2-2	TRBV28	ASSGYGELF
once	TRBJ2-3	TRBV9	ASSAPSGPGTQY
-	TRBJ2-7	TRBV7-8	ASSTGGGTGRTYEQY
-	TRBJ1-3	TRBV7-2	ASSSRTYGNTIY
-	TRBJ1-1	TRBV5-1	ASSLEIVSATEAF
-	TRBJ1-5	TRBV5-1	ASGPDGRGSNQPQH
once	TRBJ2-2	TRBV7-6	ASSFGTNTGELF
-	TRBJ1-2	TRBV4-1	ASSQDGDNNYGYT
-	TRBJ2-2	TRBV10-3	AISEPIAGDSVGELF
-	TRBJ2-5	TRBV30	AWSGTAGTGTQY
-	TRBJ2-1	TRBV7-8	ASSLSSGEQF
-	TRBJ1-4	TRBV18	ASSPRQATNEKLF
-	TRBJ1-5	TRBV28	ASSPAGQSSNQPQH
-	TRBJ2-7	TRBV14	ASSHWTGPVYEQY
-	TRBJ2-3	TRBV9	ASSVGTSRVTDTQY
-	TRBJ2-5	TRBV7-8	ASSPRTGEKTQY
-	TRBJ1-2	TRBV2	ASSGGNLGGYT
-	TRBJ1-3	TRBV5-4	ASGPIDSRSGNTIY
-	TRBJ1-1	TRBV4-1	ASSQSSGNTEAF
-	TRBJ2-7	TRBV14	ASGWEDFTEQY
-	TRBJ1-2	TRBV27	ASSRLGAGGYT
-	TRBJ2-7	TRBV6-5	ASRPRGGAYEQY
few	TRBJ2-2	TRBV19	ASTPSGSGDTGELF